This is a list of T cell receptor beta chains from one sample in a study of blood T cell repertoires in COVID-19. Data came from immunoSEQ multiplex PCR; TCRdb stores just in-frame clones and leaves some out. The sample holds 25,000 or so clones, 65% to 90% seen once. The sequencing sample was made of peripheral blood. These receptor sequences come from a man between 70 and 80 years old with active COVID-19. Each CDR3 is given with its conserved first and last residue. A D gene is named only where the DNA matches it firmly. Size values are once, few and many counts, or a class for expanded clones, and some rows have none.

>TRBD1|TRBV29-1|-|TRBJ1-4
TGCAGCGCCGAGGACAGGGAGGATGAAAAACTGTTTTTT
CSAEDREDEKLFF
>-|TRBV28|-|TRBJ2-2
TGTGCCAGCACGACAGCGAACACCGGGGAGCTGTTTTTT
CASTTANTGELFF
>TRBD1|TRBV11-1|-|TRBJ2-1
TGTGCCAGCAGCCCTGACAGGGGGCTCTACAATGAGCAGTTCTTC
CASSPDRGLYNEQFF
>-|TRBV5-4|once|TRBJ1-3
TGTGCCAGCAGCTTATTCGGCTCTGGAAACACCATATATTTT
CASSLFGSGNTIYF
>TRBD1|TRBV24-1|few|TRBJ2-1
TGTGCCACCAGTGATTCCCAGGGGGTGTCCTACAATGAGCAGTTCTTC
CATSDSQGVSYNEQFF
>TRBD2|TRBV4-1|-|TRBJ2-1
TGCGCCAGCAGCTCACGAGGGACTAGCGGGGGAAATGAGCAGTTCTTC
CASSSRGTSGGNEQFF
>TRBD2|TRBV4-2|-|TRBJ2-5
TGTGCCAGCAGCCAGGGGACTAGCGGGAGGGGAGAGACCCAGTACTTC
CASSQGTSGRGETQYF
>-|TRBV7-9|-|TRBJ2-5
TGTGCCGGCTTGTACGGACAGCGTCGGATAGAGACCCAGTACTTC
CAGLYGQRRIETQYF
>-|TRBV6-5|few|TRBJ1-2
TGTGCCAGCAGTTACTCGGACACCGCATATGGCTACACCTTC
CASSYSDTAYGYTF
>TRBD1|TRBV5-3|-|TRBJ1-2
TGTGCCAGAAGCCCCAGGGGGCTCTCTACTGGCTACACCTTC
CARSPRGLSTGYTF
>-|TRBV5-1|-|TRBJ2-3
TGCGCCAGCAGCAAGGGGGTCAGCACAGATACGCAGTATTTT
CASSKGVSTDTQYF
>-|TRBV5-1|-|TRBJ2-5
TGCGCCAGCAGCTTGGGACATACCTCGCAAGAGACCCAGTACTTC
CASSLGHTSQETQYF
>-|TRBV5-1|-|TRBJ2-1
TGCGCCAGCAGCTTGCCATCTGGAGTGTCGGGCAATGAGCAGTTCTTC
CASSLPSGVSGNEQFF
>TRBD1|TRBV10-3|-|TRBJ2-3
TGTGCCGTCCGGGACAGGTCCACAGATACGCAGTATTTT
CAVRDRSTDTQYF
>-|TRBV11-3|-|TRBJ2-2
TGTGCCAGCAACCTAAACACCGGGGAGCTGTTTTTT
CASNLNTGELFF
>TRBD1|TRBV29-1|-|TRBJ2-2
TGCAGCGTCTTCGATGACAGGGGGCTTTCGAACACCGGGGAGCTGTTTTTT
CSVFDDRGLSNTGELFF
>-|TRBV25-1|-|TRBJ2-1
TGTGCCAGTAAACAGGGAGGGTACAATGAGCAGTTCTTC
CASKQGGYNEQFF
>-|TRBV2|-|TRBJ1-2
TGTGCCAGCAGTGCCGGCAGGGATAATGGCTACACCTTC
CASSAGRDNGYTF
>-|TRBV10-3|-|TRBJ2-7
TGTGCCATCAGGCACGAGGGTGAAAACTACGAGCAGTACTTC
CAIRHEGENYEQYF
>-|TRBV9|-|TRBJ2-7
TGTGCCAGCAGCGTAGCCGCGACAGGTCCCTACGAGCAGTACTTC
CASSVAATGPYEQYF
>-|TRBV28|-|TRBJ1-1
TGTGCCAGCAGTTTCGGGGGGCAAAACACTGAAGCTTTCTTT
CASSFGGQNTEAFF
>-|TRBV4-1|-|TRBJ1-2
TGCGCCAGCAGCCAAGAGGTGGCGGGCTATGGCTACACCTTC
CASSQEVAGYGYTF
>-|TRBV29-1|-|TRBJ1-2
TGCAGCGTTGAGGGCACTTCCTATGGCTACACCTTC
CSVEGTSYGYTF
>-|TRBV11-2|-|TRBJ2-3
TGTGCCAGCAGCCCCTCGGTCGCGCGAACAGATACGCAGTATTTT
CASSPSVARTDTQYF
>-|TRBV5-1|-|TRBJ2-3
TGCGCCAGCAGCTTACTAGCAGCCACAGATACGCAGTATTTT
CASSLLAATDTQYF
>-|TRBV2|-|TRBJ2-5
TGTGCCAGCGTTGAGATACAAGAGACCCAGTACTTC
CASVEIQETQYF
>-|TRBV3-1/TRBV3-2|-|TRBJ1-2
TGTGCCAGCAGCCTAGGCGGGGCAGGAGGGGCCTTTGATGGCTACACCTTC
CASSLGGAGGAFDGYTF
>-|TRBV6-5|-|TRBJ2-7
TGTGCCAGCCGCCCCCAGGGGGGCGCGTACTACGAGCAGTACTTC
CASRPQGGAYYEQYF
>-|TRBV15|-|TRBJ2-1
TGTGCCATCTCTCTTGGCGGAAGCTCCTACAATGAGCAGTTCTTC
CAISLGGSSYNEQFF
>-|TRBV14|-|TRBJ2-3
TGTGCCAGCAGCCAAGTACGGTTTCGGACAGTGGTCCCAGATACGCAGTATTTT
CASSQVRFRTVVPDTQYF
>TRBD2|TRBV9|-|TRBJ2-3
TGTGCCAGCAGCACCGCCCGACTAGCGGTTAGCACAGATACGCAGTATTTT
CASSTARLAVSTDTQYF
>-|TRBV18|-|TRBJ2-1
TGTGCCAGCTCCCAGGTCCTTTCCTACAATGAGCAGTTCTTC
CASSQVLSYNEQFF
>-|TRBV30|-|TRBJ1-5
TGTGCCTGGAGTCGTGGTTGGGAGGCCCAGCATTTT
CAWSRGWEAQHF
>TRBD1|TRBV2|-|TRBJ1-1
TGTGCCAGCAGAGCCCCGGGACAGGGAGAGTCGGTGGGAGCTTTCTTT
CASRAPGQGESVGAFF